This entry lists 15 T cell receptor beta chains sequenced from one sample in a study of T-cell reconstitution after alpha-beta-depleted transplantation in children. The TCRbeta library incorporated unique molecular identifiers. In TCRdb, the PCR reads were re-called with MiXCR into one record per CDR3 protein. The sample has over 100,000 distinct CDR3 sequences, roughly 6% seen once; the top ten hold 5.5% to 7%. The sample here was PBMCs, mostly from graft donor cells, taken 60 days after TCRalphabeta/CD19-depleted stem cell transplant. These receptors were obtained from a female patient aged 2-15 years who had a stem cell transplant for Fanconi anemia, so the T cells may come from the graft donor.

This clonotype was found a few times. In nucleotides, the CDR3 is TGCGCCAGCAGCTTGAGGCCAACCTACGAGCAGTACTTC. It yields the protein CASSLRPTYEQYF. J is TRBJ2-7 and V is TRBV5-1, with D unresolved. The CDR3 spans 13 residues. The germline gives CDR1 SGHRS, CDR2 YFSETQ. Trimming cost V 1 base and J 2 bases, with 7 bases left between them.

This clonotype was detected a few times. CDR3 coding DNA: TGTGCCAGCAGCTTAATCGGGGGGGCCCCAGATACGCAGTATTTT. It is translated as CASSLIGGAPDTQYF. The chain employs TRBV7-3 and TRBJ2-3; 8 nucleotides agree with TRBD2. V gave up 1 base and J gave up 4 bases; unmatched junction bases: 4. The length of the CDR3 is 15 residues. Per the germline V gene, CDR1 is SGHTA and CDR2 is FQGTGA.

The rearrangement uses TRBV5-5 and TRBJ2-5; 7 bases agree with TRBD1. The V gene's germline CDR1 is SGHKS and CDR2 YYEKEE (reference sequence). The CDR3 is 14 amino acids. Losses at the gene ends were 10 bases for V and 1 base for J; bases not matched to a gene: 10. CDR3 bases: TGTGCCTGTTGCCCGGGACAGATCCAAGAGACCCAGTACTTC. Translation gives CACCPGQIQETQYF.

This clonotype showed up many times. This chain joins TRBV28 and TRBJ2-1, with TRBD2 identical over 12 bases. The CDR3 length is 16 residues. Germline-derived CDR1 and CDR2 are MDHEN and SYDVKM. J lost 13 bases, V lost 3 bases, and 13 bases had no gene match. The CDR3, as DNA: TGTGCCAGCAGTTTGACTAGCGGGGGCCCTCACCTACCTCAGTTCTTC. Protein sequence: CASSLTSGGPHLPQFF.

This clonotype was seen a handful of times. J is TRBJ1-2 and V is TRBV2; D not certain. Looked up from germline, CDR1 is SNHLY and CDR2 is FYNNEI. V was shortened by 4 bases and J by 8 bases, with 11 bases between the two germline ends. CDR3 length equals 12 residues. The CDR3 here is CASSGTGGGYTF. The CDR3 DNA follows: TGTGCCAGCAGTGGTACGGGAGGGGGCTACACCTTC.

By frequency in the sample, this clonotype is medium-sized. The CDR3 sequence: CASSILTGSHSGPQHF. CDR3 DNA sequence: TGTGCCAGCAGTATTCTTACAGGGTCCCACAGTGGGCCCCAGCATTTT. The chain recombines TRBV12-3 or TRBV12-4 with TRBJ1-5; possible D gene TRBD1, 6 bases. This CDR3 region has 16 residues. V was trimmed by 5 bases and J by 9 bases, leaving 23 bases between them.

The chain combines TRBV12-3 or TRBV12-4 with TRBJ2-1; tentatively, D is TRBD1 or TRBD2 (6 bases each). Deletions cut 2 bases from V and 7 bases from J, with 9 bases between. CDR3 length: 13 residues. As DNA, the CDR3 is TGTGCCAGCAGTTTACGGGGGCGGAATGAGCAGTTCTTC. It codes for CASSLRGRNEQFF.

In this sample, this clonotype turned up a few times. The rearrangement uses TRBV16 and TRBJ2-7; D may be TRBD1 or TRBD2 (5 bases each). Germline CDR1 is KGHSY and CDR2 is FQNENV. The CDR3 contains 17 residues. The germline V and J ends were trimmed by 0 bases and 3 bases, with 18 bases remaining between them. The CDR3 sequence: CASSQSILWGTNYEQYF. CDR3 coding DNA: TGTGCCAGCAGCCAATCGATCCTATGGGGGACCAACTACGAGCAGTACTTC. The whole variable domain, remainder taken from reference TRBV16 and TRBJ2-7, is GEEVAQTPKHLVRGEGQKAKLYCAPIKGHSYVFWYQQVLKNEFKFLISFQNENVFDETGMPKERFSAKCLPNSPCSLEIQATKLEDSAVYFCASSQSILWGTNYEQYFGPGTRLTVT.

This clonotype was seen many times. The chain is built from TRBV5-1 and TRBJ2-7; D perhaps matches TRBD2 (6 bases). The germline gives CDR1 SGHRS, CDR2 YFSETQ. Deletions cut 4 bases from V and 2 bases from J, with 16 bases between. CDR3 size: 15 residues. In nucleotides, the CDR3 is TGCGCCAGCAGCCCTCCCTGGCCGGGGGCCTACGAGCAGTACTTC. Protein: CASSPPWPGAYEQYF. The variable domain in full, completed from reference TRBV5-1 and TRBJ2-7, reads KAGVTQTPRYLIKTRGQQVTLSCSPISGHRSVSWYQQTPGQGLQFLFEYFSETQRNKGNFPGRFSGRQFSNSRSEMNVSTLELGDSALYLCASSPPWPGAYEQYFGPGTRLTVT.

Many counts were recorded for this clonotype. This chain joins TRBV5-1 and TRBJ2-1, with TRBD1 matching 8 bases. This CDR3 has 12 amino acids. V was clipped by 5 bases and J by 6 bases; unmatched bases: 1. Looked up from germline, CDR1 is SGHRS and CDR2 is YFSETQ. The CDR3 loop reads CASRQGVNEQFF. The CDR3 DNA is TGCGCCAGCAGACAGGGGGTCAATGAGCAGTTCTTC.

This clonotype was detected ten times or more. V usage is TRBV5-6 and J usage is TRBJ2-3; TRBD2 agrees at 9 bases. The CDR3 covers 15 residues. The ends lost 3 bases at V and 5 bases at J; junction bases unmatched: 7. Germline lookup yields CDR1 SGHDT and CDR2 YYEEEE. CDR3 residues: CASSSLAGAQDTQYF. The DNA of the CDR3 is TGTGCCAGCAGCTCCTTAGCGGGGGCGCAAGATACGCAGTATTTT.

This clonotype was detected ten times or more. The genes are TRBV7-3 and TRBJ2-7; 10 bases match TRBD1. The CDR3 length is 14 residues. Losses at the gene ends were 5 bases for V and 0 bases for J; bases not matched to a gene: 1. Germline V gene lookup returns CDR1 SGHTA and CDR2 FQGTGA. The CDR3 nucleotides read TGTGCCAGCAGCCGGACAGGGGGCTCCTACGAGCAGTACTTC. Its translation is CASSRTGGSYEQYF.

Many counts were recorded for this clonotype. The rearrangement joins TRBV5-1 to TRBJ2-5; 7 positions match TRBD1. The trim removed 1 base at V and 4 bases at J, leaving 4 bases unmatched. CDR1 and CDR2 (germline): SGHRS, YFSETQ. There are 14 residues in the CDR3. For the CDR3, the DNA is TGCGCCAGCAGCTTGAATACAGGGGCAGAGACCCAGTACTTC. Residues: CASSLNTGAETQYF.

This clonotype was found a few times. The gene calls are TRBV12-3 or TRBV12-4 and TRBJ2-1, with 8 bases that match TRBD2. The CDR3 is made up of 15 amino acids. The ends lost 3 bases at V and 6 bases at J; junction bases unmatched: 7. In DNA, the CDR3 is TGTGCCAGCAGTTTCTCGGGGGGGACTTTCAATGAGCAGTTCTTC. It encodes CASSFSGGTFNEQFF.

This clonotype has ten or more counts. The genes are TRBV6-5 and TRBJ2-7, with 8 nucleotides matching TRBD2. Germline CDR1 MNHEY, CDR2 SVGAGI. The length of the CDR3 is 15 residues. V trimming: 2 bases; J trimming: 3 bases; junction bases outside the gene matches: 6. CDR3 region: CASSYRAGGFYEQYF. CDR3 sequence (DNA): TGTGCCAGCAGTTACCGGGCGGGGGGTTTCTACGAGCAGTACTTC.